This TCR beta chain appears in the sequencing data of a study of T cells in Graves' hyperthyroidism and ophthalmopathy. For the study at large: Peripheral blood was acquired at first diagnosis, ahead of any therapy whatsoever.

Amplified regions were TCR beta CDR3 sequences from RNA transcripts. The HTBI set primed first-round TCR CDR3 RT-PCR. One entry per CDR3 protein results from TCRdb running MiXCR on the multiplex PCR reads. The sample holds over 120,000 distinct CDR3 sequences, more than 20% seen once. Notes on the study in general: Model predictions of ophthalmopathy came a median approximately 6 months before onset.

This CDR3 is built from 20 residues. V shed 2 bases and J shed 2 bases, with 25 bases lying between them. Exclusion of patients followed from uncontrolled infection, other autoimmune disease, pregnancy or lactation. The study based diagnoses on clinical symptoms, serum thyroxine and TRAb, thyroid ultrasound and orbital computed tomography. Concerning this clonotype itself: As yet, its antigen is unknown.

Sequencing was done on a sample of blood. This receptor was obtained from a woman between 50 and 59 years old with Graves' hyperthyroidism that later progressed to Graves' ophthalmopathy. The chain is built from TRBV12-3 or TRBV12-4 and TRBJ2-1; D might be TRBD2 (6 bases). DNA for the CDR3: TGTGCCAGCAGTTTACGTTCCAGCCCAGTACTAGCTTCGACCTACAATGAGCAGTTCTTC. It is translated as CASSLRSSPVLASTYNEQFF.